This T cell receptor (beta chain) was identified during a study of blood T cell repertoires in COVID-19. Study context: Spain, Italy and the United States supplied samples that represented acute and convalescent COVID-19. Sources were T cells, B-cell-depleted T cells, or PBMCs; the material itself was cDNA or gDNA.

The assay was immunoSEQ multiplex PCR, and TCRdb's table has in-frame clones only and misses some. Of nearly 70,000 clones in the sample, 91% were seen once. V shed 5 bases, J shed 6 bases, and the junction held 15 bases outside the gene matches. The CDR3 has 16 amino acids. Germline-derived CDR1 and CDR2 are SGHKS and YYEKEE (reference sequence). In Seattle, patients joined the study during active infection and were tracked longitudinally. The source of this sequence is a middle-aged man with COVID-19, enrolled during active disease. Sequencing used peripheral blood. J is TRBJ2-3 and V is TRBV5-5, with 7 bases matching TRBD2. CDR3 sequence: CASRYTSAPPSDTQYF. CDR3 DNA sequence: TGTGCCAGCAGGTATACTAGCGCCCCACCCTCGGATACGCAGTATTTT.